This paragraph covers one T cell receptor beta chain sequence. This entry is derived from a study of CD8 T cells in Susac syndrome. From blood CD8+ and CD4+ T cells, TCR beta sequences were generated. The multiple sclerosis control group was made up of treatment-naive patients with stable or active relapsing-remitting disease. 0.5 to 1 ug RNA was reverse transcribed with random hexamers. TCRdb reanalysed the immunoSEQ multiplex PCR reads using MiXCR and keeps one entry per CDR3 protein. The sample holds roughly 170,000 distinct CDR3 sequences; approximately 93% are singletons and the top ten take under 0.095%. CDR3 length equals 14 residues. Trimming took 4 bases from V and 5 from J, leaving 14 bases between them. From germline, CDR1 is LGHDT and CDR2 YNNKEL (reference sequence).

The sample comprised CD4+ T cells from PBMCs. This clonotype originated in a human donor with multiple sclerosis. The chain employs TRBV3-1 and TRBJ1-2, with D hard to call. CDR3 sequence: CASSPLGRKYGYTF. CDR3 DNA: TGTGCCAGCAGCCCACTCGGCAGGAAGTATGGCTACACCTTC.